The 24 T cell receptor beta chains reported below all come from one sample, sequenced in a study of blood T cell repertoires in COVID-19. Profiling relied on immunoSEQ multiplex PCR, and the TCRdb table lists in-frame clones only, not all of them. The sample yields roughly 220,000 clones, nearly 90% seen once. The sample consisted of PBMCs or T cells enriched from blood (not recorded which). These receptors all come from a man aged 25-40 years who had been exposed to COVID-19.

This chain uses TRBV5-1 with TRBJ2-7, with 8 bases that match TRBD2. The CDR3 runs 18 residues. Germline V lookup: CDR1 SGHRS, CDR2 YFSETQ. J lost 0 bases, V lost 2 bases, and 13 bases had no gene match. The CDR3 DNA is TGCGCCAGCAGCTTTGAATCGGCGGGGGGAGCCGGCTCCTACGAGCAGTACTTC. Translation: CASSFESAGGAGSYEQYF.

The rearrangement uses TRBV4-2 and TRBJ1-1; D might be TRBD1 (6 bases). The germline V gene encodes CDR1 LGHNA and CDR2 YNFKEQ. The CDR3 contains 16 residues. Trimming stripped 0 bases from V and 1 base from J, with 12 bases between. CDR3 in amino acids: CASSQEGATANTEAFF. The CDR3 nucleotides are TGTGCCAGCAGCCAAGAGGGGGCCACAGCGAACACTGAAGCTTTCTTT.

Only one count was recorded for this clone. The V call is TRBV6-5, the J call TRBJ2-1; 8 bases match TRBD2. The germline CDR1 and CDR2 sequences are MNHEY and SVGAGI. The CDR3 spans 14 residues. DNA for the CDR3: TGTCCTGGGGTTCTACGGGGGGGCCACGACGAGCAGTTCTTC. It specifies CPGVLRGGHDEQFF.

J is TRBJ2-5 and V is TRBV5-1, with a weak D call TRBD1 (5 bases). V dropped 0 bases and J dropped 1 base, with 7 bases sitting between them. This CDR3 comprises 14 residues. CDR1 SGHRS and CDR2 YFSETQ come from the germline V gene. The CDR3 sequence: CASSLGRVQETQYF. The CDR3 region has the DNA TGCGCCAGCAGCTTGGGCAGGGTCCAAGAGACCCAGTACTTC.

V is TRBV18 and J is TRBJ2-2; 7 bases are a match to TRBD1. The CDR3 is made up of 14 amino acids. The V segment lost 5 bases and the J segment 4 bases; nucleotides outside the gene matches: 4. Germline V gives CDR1 KGHSH, CDR2 LQKENI. The CDR3 reads CASSVNRGTGELFF. The CDR3 bases are TGTGCCAGCTCAGTCAACAGGGGCACCGGGGAGCTGTTTTTT.

The genes are TRBV2 and TRBJ1-2; no firm D call. V lost 6 bases and J lost 3, with 26 bases in between. The V gene's germline CDR1 is SNHLY and CDR2 FYNNEI. The length of the CDR3 is 18 residues. The CDR3 coding sequence is TGTGCCAGCAGCCCCCCCGGGCTCGACCCCCGCGGGTACTATGGCTACACCTTC. Translating it yields CASSPPGLDPRGYYGYTF.

The chain joins TRBV2 to TRBJ2-1; 13 bases align to TRBD2. This CDR3 contains 16 residues. From germline, CDR1 is SNHLY and CDR2 FYNNEI. The trim removed 6 bases at V and 7 bases at J, leaving 9 bases unmatched. The DNA for the CDR3 is TGTGCCAGCAGCGTCTTTACTAGCGGGGGGGGTAATGAGCAGTTCTTC. It translates to CASSVFTSGGGNEQFF.

The genes are TRBV7-6 and TRBJ2-5, with TRBD2 matching 7 bases. J lost 1 base, V lost 2 bases, and 7 bases had no gene match. The length of the CDR3 is 16 residues. Germline lookup yields CDR1 SGHVS and CDR2 FNYEAQ. The CDR3 sequence: CASSLSQRGAQETQYF. CDR3 coding DNA: TGTGCCAGCAGCTTATCCCAGCGGGGCGCCCAAGAGACCCAGTACTTC.

This rearrangement joins TRBV12-3 or TRBV12-4 to TRBJ1-2; a possible D gene is TRBD1 (5 bases). CDR3 length equals 11 residues. Trimming pared 4 bases from V and 7 bases from J, leaving 7 bases between. CDR3 in amino acids: CASSYRGGYTF. The CDR3 bases are TGTGCCAGCAGTTATAGGGGTGGCTACACCTTC.

This chain uses TRBV27 with TRBJ2-5; 13 nucleotides agree with TRBD2. The CDR3 contains 17 residues. The germline V gene encodes CDR1 MNHEY and CDR2 SMNVEV (reference sequence). V was clipped by 6 bases and J by 3 bases; unmatched bases: 10. This CDR3 reads CASSTSGGALLKETQYF. The CDR3 bases are TGTGCCAGCAGCACTAGCGGGGGGGCCCTCCTGAAAGAGACCCAGTACTTC.

This chain links TRBV2 with TRBJ1-1; weak D call: TRBD1 (5 bases). V was cut by 8 bases and J by 1 base, with 11 bases left in between. The germline gives CDR1 SNHLY, CDR2 FYNNEI. The CDR3 totals 13 residues. CDR3 nucleotide sequence: TGTGCCAGCGGTAGGGGCAAGAACACTGAAGCTTTCTTT. Protein: CASGRGKNTEAFF.

The chain employs TRBV30 and TRBJ1-1, with D possibly TRBD1 on 5 matching bases. There are 14 residues in the CDR3. V gave up 4 bases and J gave up 1 base, with 13 bases separating them. Looked up from germline, CDR1 is GTSNPN and CDR2 is SVGIG (reference sequence). The CDR3 DNA reads as TGTGCCTGGAACCCGGGGGGTGGGAACACTGAAGCTTTCTTT. This encodes CAWNPGGGNTEAFF.

CDR3 sequence (DNA): TGTGCCAGCAGCCCCTTCTCATCGGGACAGGGGTATGGCTACACCTTC. Its translation: CASSPFSSGQGYGYTF. The chain couples TRBV3-1 (or the pseudogene TRBV3-2) to TRBJ1-2, with 10 positions matching TRBD1. Germline CDR1 is LGHDT and CDR2 is YNNKEL (reference sequence). J gave up 5 bases and V 4 bases, and 10 bases lay outside the gene matches. The CDR3 runs to 16 residues.

The chain is built from TRBV6-6 and TRBJ2-2; TRBD2 aligns across 11 bases. The CDR3 length is 17 residues. The V segment lost 5 bases and the J segment 1 base; nucleotides outside the gene matches: 6. The germline V gene has CDR1 MNHNY and CDR2 SVGAGI (reference sequence). The CDR3 nucleotides are TGTGCCAGCAGTCTTACTAGCGGGGGAGGGAACACCGGGGAGCTGTTTTTT. Translation gives CASSLTSGGGNTGELFF.

The V and J genes are TRBV11-2 and TRBJ1-1; unclear D gene. With 4 bases removed from V and 3 bases from J, the gap between germline ends came to 9 bases. This CDR3 contains 13 residues. The germline V gene has CDR1 SGHAT and CDR2 FQNNGV. DNA for the CDR3: TGTGCCAGCAGCTCCCTGCGGGACACTGAAGCTTTCTTT. It encodes CASSSLRDTEAFF.

The chain is built from TRBV19 and TRBJ2-5; D is perhaps TRBD2 (6 bases). Trimming removed 2 bases at V and 4 bases at J, with 14 bases between. The germline CDR1 and CDR2 sequences are LNHDA and SQIVND (reference sequence). The CDR3 is 15 amino acids. The CDR3: CASSIMTGVGETQYF. The CDR3 nucleotides read TGTGCCAGTAGTATAATGACGGGGGTGGGAGAGACCCAGTACTTC.

The chain uses TRBV19 and TRBJ2-2, with D possibly matching TRBD1 (6 bases). Between the trimmed V and J ends, which lost 5 bases and 3 bases, there was a span of 10 bases. Germline CDR1 is LNHDA and CDR2 is SQIVND (reference sequence). This CDR3 has 14 residues. This chain's CDR3 is CASSGQMDTGELFF. The DNA for the CDR3 is TGTGCCAGTAGTGGACAGATGGACACCGGGGAGCTGTTTTTT.

This chain uses TRBV12-3 or TRBV12-4 with TRBJ1-2; D gene uncertain. V lost 6 bases and J lost 4, with 12 bases in between. The CDR3 contains 13 residues. The CDR3 coding sequence is TGTGCCAGCAGCCGTAATGGAGGCTATGGCTACACCTTC. It translates to CASSRNGGYGYTF.

The chain has TRBV7-9 and TRBJ2-1, with TRBD1 identical over 10 bases. Trimming cost V 1 base and J 4 bases; bases outside gene matches: 4. Germline CDR1 is SEHNR and CDR2 is FQNEAQ (reference sequence). CDR3 length: 16 residues. The chain's CDR3 is CASSLGDRGRYNEQFF. The CDR3 DNA is TGTGCCAGCAGCTTAGGGGACAGGGGCCGATACAATGAGCAGTTCTTC.

The chain links TRBV7-2 to TRBJ1-2, with 8 bases aligning to TRBD1. Germline lookup yields CDR1 SGHTA and CDR2 FQGNSA. The CDR3 spans 18 residues. The junction had 15 bases not matched to a gene; V was cut back by 4 bases and J by 2 bases. CDR3 sequence (DNA): TGTGCCAGCAGCTCACGAGGGCAGGGGGCGAGCTTGAACTATGGCTACACCTTC. This sequence encodes CASSSRGQGASLNYGYTF.

This clone showed up just once. The V and J genes are TRBV15 and TRBJ1-4; D possibly corresponds to TRBD1 (6 bases). Trimming left V 0 bases short and J 7 bases short, with 18 bases between. The germline V gene encodes CDR1 LNHNV and CDR2 YYDKDF (reference sequence). The length of the CDR3 is 17 residues. CDR3 in amino acids: CATSRDYPQGIGEKLFF. CDR3 nucleotides: TGTGCCACCAGCAGAGATTACCCACAGGGAATCGGTGAAAAACTGTTTTTT. Combining the CDR3 with reference TRBV15 and TRBJ1-4 gives the whole variable domain DAMVIQNPRYQVTQFGKPVTLSCSQTLNHNVMYWYQQKSSQAPKLLFHYYDKDFNNEADTPDNFQSRRPNTSFCFLDIRSPGLGDTAMYLCATSRDYPQGIGEKLFFGSGTQLSVL.

The chain joins TRBV5-4 to TRBJ2-1; D gene uncertain. V shed 1 base and J shed 5 bases, with 13 bases lying between them. CDR1 is SGHNT, CDR2 YYREEE, per germline (reference sequence). This CDR3 contains 15 residues. CDR3: CASSLLARTDNEQFF. CDR3 in DNA: TGTGCCAGCAGCTTGTTGGCTAGAACCGACAATGAGCAGTTCTTC.

The chain links TRBV6-5 to TRBJ1-6; 7 nucleotides agree with TRBD1. This CDR3 is built from 15 residues. Trimming removed 0 bases from V and 8 bases from J; junction bases left unmatched: 4. Germline V CDR1 and CDR2: MNHEY, SVGAGI. The CDR3 region has the DNA TGTGCCAGCAGTTACTCACGACAGGGCGATTCACCCCTCCACTTT. It translates to CASSYSRQGDSPLHF.

The chain couples TRBV30 to TRBJ1-5; TRBD1 is a possible D gene (5 bases). The V gene's germline CDR1 is GTSNPN and CDR2 SVGIG (reference sequence). This CDR3 is built from 12 residues. V shed 2 bases and J shed 8 bases, with 10 bases lying between them. The CDR3 DNA reads as TGTGCCTGGAGTAGGGGTGAAGAGCCCCAGCATTTT. Encoded protein: CAWSRGEEPQHF.